This T cell receptor beta chain is drawn from a study of cytomegalovirus exposure and HLA in healthy donors. The CDR3 length is 15 residues. Trimming removed 4 bases at V and 4 bases at J, with 15 bases between. Germline CDR1 is SGHRS and CDR2 is YFSETQ. Study-level results: Reportedly, fewer N-insertions than the 666-donor mean appeared in an Asian-associated ancestry cluster in a later analysis.

For this clone: Its antigen is currently unknown.

PCR used 60 Vbeta primers and 13 Jbeta primers. Generated by immunoSEQ multiplex PCR, the TCRdb table keeps only in-frame clones and is missing some. The repertoire shows about 110,000 clones; the top ten hold about 4%. The genes are TRBV5-1 and TRBJ1-5, with D possibly being TRBD1 (5 bases). This TCR derives from a man aged 25-45 years in good health and CMV-seronegative. Sequencing was performed on PBMCs. The CDR3 coding sequence is TGCGCCAGCAGCCCGGGGTCGGGGGAAAATCAGCCCCAGCATTTT. Translating it yields CASSPGSGENQPQHF.